This TCR beta chain was captured in a study of cytomegalovirus exposure and HLA in healthy donors. Findings and limits, study-wide: The analysis excluded some indistinguishable V segments, including TRBV6-2 and TRBV6-3. When analyzed later, a missense DCLRE1C variant was found to be linked to TCR beta V- and J-gene trimming. Prior analysis indicated that the majority of TCR beta V segments exhibited productivity approximately 87% or approximately 30% of the time. It was only CMV serostatus that was available as immune exposure information.

V was clipped by 7 bases and J by 4 bases, with 13 bases between them. Germline V gene lookup returns CDR1 LNHDA and CDR2 SQIVND (reference sequence). The CDR3 is 13 amino acids. Both 60 Vbeta primers and 13 Jbeta primers went into the PCR. TCRdb's table, derived via immunoSEQ multiplex PCR, lists solely in-frame clones and lacks some. The table shows more than 150,000 clones, with around 75% occurring only once. A word on this clone: Its antigen is as yet unknown.

Sequencing was performed on PBMCs. The source is a man aged 35 to 55 in good health and CMV-seropositive. The chain recombines TRBV19 with TRBJ1-2; D unclear. The CDR3 coding sequence is TGTGCCAGTACCGAACGACTTGCCTATGGCTACACCTTC. Translated, it gives CASTERLAYGYTF.